The 14 T cell receptor beta chains listed next were all sequenced from one sample in a study of blood T cell repertoires in COVID-19. Only in-frame clones appear in the TCRdb table, and some are missing; sequencing was by immunoSEQ multiplex PCR. This sample yields tens of thousands of clones, of which 75% to 85% are seen a single time; about 32% belongs to the top ten. The sequenced sample was peripheral blood. The receptors were gathered from a human donor in a cohort sampled during active COVID-19.

This chain joins TRBV6-5 and TRBJ2-1, with 8 bases lining up with TRBD2. There are 15 residues in the CDR3. V gave up 6 bases and J gave up 10 bases; unmatched junction bases: 14. Germline V gene data show CDR1 as MNHEY and CDR2 as SVGAGI. The chain's CDR3 is CASSPGGASPWEQFF. In nucleotides, the CDR3 is TGTGCCAGCAGCCCCGGGGGGGCATCCCCCTGGGAGCAGTTCTTC.

The V and J genes are TRBV27 and TRBJ2-7; 9 bases align to TRBD2. In germline, CDR1 is MNHEY, CDR2 SMNVEV (reference sequence). The CDR3 extends over 15 amino acids. Germline trimming cut 1 base from V and 5 bases from J; bases unmatched to any gene: 6. In DNA form, the CDR3 reads TGTGCCAGCAGTTTATTAGCGGGAGTTGAGGACGAGCAGTACTTC. Its protein is CASSLLAGVEDEQYF.

The chain employs TRBV6-5 and TRBJ2-7; 8 positions match TRBD2. CDR3 size: 12 residues. Per the germline V gene, CDR1 is MNHEY and CDR2 is SVGAGI. The junction had 1 base not matched to a gene; V was cut back by 5 bases and J by 4 bases. The CDR3 nucleotides are TGTGCCAGCAGTCGCGGGGGGTACGAGCAGTACTTC. Residues: CASSRGGYEQYF.

This clone was seen just once. The chain links TRBV18 to TRBJ2-5; no reliable D call. This CDR3 contains 14 residues. Germline V gives CDR1 KGHSH, CDR2 LQKENI. Trimming shortened V by 0 bases and J by 2 bases, and 7 bases separated the two germline ends. This CDR3 reads CASSPPLRQETQYF. CDR3 DNA sequence: TGTGCCAGCTCACCACCTCTGAGACAAGAGACCCAGTACTTC.

The chain recombines TRBV6-1 with TRBJ2-7, with TRBD1 identical over 7 bases. CDR1 and CDR2 from the germline V gene are MNHNS and SASEGT. The CDR3 length is 16 residues. V was clipped by 0 bases and J by 0 bases; unmatched bases: 5. The CDR3 DNA sequence: TGTGCCAGCAGTGAAGCAGGGACAGACCTCTCCTACGAGCAGTACTTC. Translated, it gives CASSEAGTDLSYEQYF.

The chain couples TRBV5-4 to TRBJ2-2; 11 nucleotides line up with TRBD2. This CDR3 has 16 residues. Unmatched junction bases numbered 4, after V lost 2 bases and J lost 4 bases. CDR1 and CDR2 from the germline V gene are SGHNT and YYREEE (reference sequence). The chain's CDR3 is CASSFGLAGGTGELFF. The CDR3 DNA is TGTGCCAGCAGCTTCGGGCTAGCGGGGGGCACCGGGGAGCTGTTTTTT.

This chain uses TRBV5-5 with TRBJ2-5, with TRBD2 matching 11 bases. The V gene end was trimmed by 0 bases and the J gene end by 2 bases; junction bases not matched to a gene: 6. CDR1 and CDR2 (germline): SGHKS, YYEKEE (reference sequence). The CDR3 is 17 amino acids. The CDR3 coding sequence is TGTGCCAGCAGCTTGGGACTAGCGGGGTCAGGGCAAGAGACCCAGTACTTC. It encodes CASSLGLAGSGQETQYF.

This clone was observed a few times. This sequence joins TRBV2 and TRBJ2-1, with 7 nucleotides matching TRBD2. The CDR3 extends over 12 amino acids. V shed 6 bases and J 10 bases; nucleotides not matched to a gene: 6. Looked up from germline, CDR1 is SNHLY and CDR2 is FYNNEI. The CDR3 loop reads CASSQSSGEQFF. The DNA of the CDR3 is TGTGCCAGCAGCCAGAGTAGCGGGGAGCAGTTCTTC.

The V gene is TRBV29-1, the J gene TRBJ2-5; TRBD1 agrees at 10 bases. Germline values: CDR1 SQVTM, CDR2 ANQGSEA. V was pared by 6 bases and J by 4 bases, with 5 bases of the junction left unmatched. The CDR3 sequence is 13 residues long. Written as DNA, the CDR3 is TGCAGCGTCGGGACAGGGGAAGGAGAGACCCAGTACTTC. This codes for CSVGTGEGETQYF.

The V call is TRBV28, the J call TRBJ1-2; the D gene is possibly TRBD1 (6 bases). The CDR3 length is 13 residues. Trimming removed 4 bases at V and 7 bases at J, with 13 bases between. Germline V gives CDR1 MDHEN, CDR2 SYDVKM. CDR3 sequence: CASSSRGGLGYTF. CDR3 DNA: TGTGCCAGCAGTTCCCGGGGGGGGCTTGGCTACACCTTC.

The chain has TRBV7-2 and TRBJ2-5; 8 nucleotides agree with TRBD1. V shed 3 bases and J 4 bases; nucleotides not matched to a gene: 7. This CDR3 spans 15 amino acids. Germline V gene data show CDR1 as SGHTA and CDR2 as FQGNSA. Here the CDR3 reads CASSFGDRNGETQYF. The CDR3 DNA reads TGTGCCAGCAGCTTTGGGGACAGGAACGGAGAGACCCAGTACTTC.

The table lists this clone with a few counts. The chain employs TRBV2 and TRBJ2-1, with 7 bases aligning to TRBD2. With V trimmed by 6 bases and J by 7 bases, 6 bases remained unmatched. Germline CDR1 and CDR2: SNHLY and FYNNEI. The CDR3 is made up of 13 amino acids. The CDR3 spells CASRGLDRNEQFF. The CDR3 DNA is TGTGCCAGCAGAGGACTAGATAGGAATGAGCAGTTCTTC. Full variable domain (rest looked up from reference TRBV2 and TRBJ2-1): EPEVTQTPSHQVTQMGQEVILRCVPISNHLYFYWYRQILGQKVEFLVSFYNNEISEKSEIFDDQFSVERPDGSNFTLKIRSTKLEDSAMYFCASRGLDRNEQFFGPGTRLTVL.

This clone was seen only once. The genes are TRBV4-1 and TRBJ1-2; no clear D gene. V shed 0 bases and J shed 8 bases, with 10 bases lying between them. CDR3 length: 13 residues. Germline CDR1 is MGHRA and CDR2 is YSYEKL. The DNA of the CDR3 is TGCGCCAGCAGCCAAGAAAGAGGGTTGGGCTACACCTTC. It is translated as CASSQERGLGYTF.

The chain links TRBV5-1 to TRBJ2-5, with TRBD1 identical over 7 bases. Per the germline V gene, CDR1 is SGHRS and CDR2 is YFSETQ. The CDR3 contains 15 residues. Losses at the gene ends were 4 bases for V and 5 bases for J; bases not matched to a gene: 11. The CDR3 spells CASSQLDRLGETQYF. The CDR3 nucleotides are TGCGCCAGCAGCCAGCTGGACAGGTTGGGGGAGACCCAGTACTTC. The variable domain in full, completed from reference TRBV5-1 and TRBJ2-5, reads KAGVTQTPRYLIKTRGQQVTLSCSPISGHRSVSWYQQTPGQGLQFLFEYFSETQRNKGNFPGRFSGRQFSNSRSEMNVSTLELGDSALYLCASSQLDRLGETQYFGPGTRLLVL.